The rows below give T cell receptor beta chains drawn from one sample of a study of regulatory T cells in long-lasting Graves disease. In TCRdb, the multiplex PCR reads were re-called with MiXCR into one record per CDR3 protein. The sample yields under 350,000 distinct CDR3 sequences, 20% to 25% seen once. The sequenced sample was peripheral blood mononuclear cells (PBMCs), obtained when the disease was refractory, from a patient treated with antithyroid drugs. These receptors all come from a female donor with Graves disease. The CDR3 runs from the conserved cysteine through the conserved F or W. A D gene is named only where the DNA matches it firmly. A clone size is listed for some rows: how often the clone was seen (once, few, many), or a class if it is expanded.

TRBJ1-6 | once | TRBV7-2 | . | CASSLANLGTPLHF | TGTGCCAGCAGCTTAGCAAACTTGGGGACACCCCTCCACTTT
TRBJ2-7 | many | TRBV28 | . | CASSSIRQSEQYF | TGTGCCAGCAGCTCAATTCGCCAGAGCGAGCAGTACTTC
TRBJ2-3 | . | TRBV12-3/TRBV12-4 | TRBD2 | CASSLSTSGRYYTQYF | TGTGCCAGCAGTTTATCGACTAGCGGGAGGTATTATACGCAGTATTTT
TRBJ1-4 | . | TRBV15 | TRBD1 | CATEAGTGHEKLFF | TGTGCCACCGAAGCCGGGACAGGGCATGAAAAACTGTTTTTT
TRBJ2-7 | . | TRBV19 | . | CASRETGGSYEQYF | TGTGCCAGCCGAGAGACAGGTGGCTCCTACGAGCAGTACTTC
TRBJ2-5 | many | TRBV2 | . | CASRSGREETQYF | TGTGCCAGCAGATCCGGCAGGGAAGAGACCCAGTACTTC
TRBJ2-2 | . | TRBV28 | TRBD2 | CASSLTRGTSGRSGELFF | TGTGCCAGCAGTTTAACGAGGGGTACTAGCGGGAGGTCCGGGGAGCTGTTTTTT
TRBJ1-3 | once | TRBV6-2/TRBV6-3 | . | CASVGGPGNTIYF | TGTGCCAGCGTGGGGGGCCCGGGAAACACCATATATTTT
TRBJ1-3 | . | TRBV6-1 | . | CASRPDSGSGNTIYF | TGTGCCAGCAGACCCGACAGTGGCTCTGGAAACACCATATATTTT
TRBJ2-5 | . | TRBV6-1 | TRBD1 | CASTWGQGGETQYF | TGTGCCAGCACCTGGGGACAGGGAGGGGAGACCCAGTACTTC
TRBJ2-2 | few | TRBV3-1 | . | CASSQGGELFF | TGTGCCAGCAGCCAAGGCGGGGAGCTGTTTTTT
TRBJ2-7 | . | TRBV29-1 | . | CSVLLGRPYEQYF | TGCAGCGTTCTTCTTGGCAGGCCCTACGAGCAGTACTTC
TRBJ1-2 | . | TRBV5-1 | . | CASRTVSNYGYTF | TGCGCCAGCAGAACAGTATCTAACTATGGCTACACCTTC
TRBJ1-1 | . | TRBV18 | . | CASSPSQNTEAFF | TGTGCCAGCTCACCATCCCAGAACACTGAAGCTTTCTTT
TRBJ2-7 | . | TRBV7-4 | . | CASSRGWGDSRMGMSYEQYF | TGTGCCAGCAGTAGGGGCTGGGGGGACAGCAGGATGGGTATGTCCTACGAGCAGTACTTC
TRBJ1-5 | few | TRBV7-2 | TRBD1 | CASSRGQGDQPQHF | TGTGCCAGCAGTCGAGGACAGGGTGATCAGCCCCAGCATTTT
TRBJ2-7 | . | TRBV29-1 | . | CSVAGATSYEQYF | TGCAGCGTTGCGGGCGCAACCTCCTACGAGCAGTACTTC